One TCR beta chain is described in this entry. This sample was included in a study of shared clonotypes between healthy human individuals. Nashville, Tennessee was home to all donors, who were Caucasian adults. The germline gives CDR1 LGHNA, CDR2 YSLEER. CDR3 length: 16 amino acids. V lost 1 base and J lost 6; bases outside the gene matches: 8. The protocol was immunoSEQ multiplex PCR, while the TCRdb copy is restricted to in-frame clones and leaves out a portion. Among about 1 million clones, 65% to 75% were seen once, and the ten largest hold about 1.5%. The J gene is TRBJ2-2, the V gene TRBV4-3; 7 nucleotides agree with TRBD2. The receptor was derived from a man aged 18 to 35 in good health. The specimen sequenced was memory CD4+ T cells sorted from blood. Indicated subset: CD45RA-negative fraction. CDR3 nucleotide sequence: TGCGCCAGCAGCCAAGGTATCCGCGGGGGACCCGGGGAGCTGTTTTTT. Translated, it gives CASSQGIRGGPGELFF.